This is a list of T cell receptor beta chains from one sample in a study of cytomegalovirus exposure and HLA in healthy donors. Here immunoSEQ multiplex PCR was the method, and the copy in TCRdb shows in-frame clones only, minus some. The sample contains some 120,000 clones, roughly three quarters of which appear only once. The specimen was PBMCs. Receptors originate from a man between 25 and 39 years old in good health and CMV-seropositive. The CDR3 runs from the conserved cysteine through the conserved F or W. A D gene is named only where the DNA matches it firmly. Clone size is stated in some rows and not others, as once, few, many or a class when expanded.

J gene: TRBJ1-1
clone size: .
V gene: TRBV11-2
D gene: .
CDR3 DNA: TGTGCCAGCAGCTTAAGTAAACAGATAAACACTGAAGCTTTCTTT
CDR3 protein: CASSLSKQINTEAFF

J gene: TRBJ2-1
clone size: .
V gene: TRBV27
D gene: .
CDR3 DNA: TGTGCCAGCAGTTTACTCCCCGGAGGTGAGCAGTTCTTC
CDR3 protein: CASSLLPGGEQFF

J gene: TRBJ2-2
clone size: .
V gene: TRBV5-4
D gene: TRBD1
CDR3 DNA: TGTGCCAGCAGCCCCCCAGGGGACAGCAACACCGGGGAGCTGTTTTTT
CDR3 protein: CASSPPGDSNTGELFF

J gene: TRBJ2-7
clone size: .
V gene: TRBV7-9
D gene: .
CDR3 DNA: TGTTCCAGCAGCTTGTACCGGCAGGTGGGCGAGCAGTACTTC
CDR3 protein: CSSSLYRQVGEQYF

J gene: TRBJ1-3
clone size: .
V gene: TRBV4-3
D gene: TRBD1
CDR3 DNA: TGCGCCAGCAGCCAATCGGGACAGGGCATATACACCATATATTTT
CDR3 protein: CASSQSGQGIYTIYF

J gene: TRBJ1-1
clone size: few
V gene: TRBV10-3
D gene: TRBD1
CDR3 DNA: TGTGCCATCATCTCAACAGGGGGCACTGAAGCTTTCTTT
CDR3 protein: CAIISTGGTEAFF

J gene: TRBJ2-1
clone size: .
V gene: TRBV7-9
D gene: TRBD2
CDR3 DNA: TGTTCCAGCAGTCCCGCGCGACTAGCGGAGCCTAGATTCTACAATGAGCAGTTCTTC
CDR3 protein: CSSSPARLAEPRFYNEQFF

J gene: TRBJ1-6
clone size: .
V gene: TRBV11-3
D gene: .
CDR3 DNA: TGTGCCAGCAGCTCCCTTCTGTATTCACCCCTCCACTTT
CDR3 protein: CASSSLLYSPLHF

J gene: TRBJ2-7
clone size: once
V gene: TRBV4-1
D gene: TRBD1
CDR3 DNA: TGCGCCAGCAGCCAGAGGACAGGGCTATCCTACGAGCAGTACTTC
CDR3 protein: CASSQRTGLSYEQYF

J gene: TRBJ2-2
clone size: .
V gene: TRBV30
D gene: .
CDR3 DNA: TGTGCCTGGAGACGGACAGCGAACACCGGGGAGCTGTTTTTT
CDR3 protein: CAWRRTANTGELFF

J gene: TRBJ2-7
clone size: .
V gene: TRBV2
D gene: TRBD2
CDR3 DNA: TGTGCCAGCAGTGATAGCGGGGGGTTCCCGGAGCAGTACTTC
CDR3 protein: CASSDSGGFPEQYF

J gene: TRBJ2-5
clone size: .
V gene: TRBV7-2
D gene: TRBD2
CDR3 DNA: TGTGCCAGCAGCTTGGCTAGCGGGGGGGCGGGAGAGACCCAGTACTTC
CDR3 protein: CASSLASGGAGETQYF

J gene: TRBJ2-3
clone size: .
V gene: TRBV27
D gene: TRBD2
CDR3 DNA: TGTGCCAGCAGCCGTAAGGGACTAGCGGGAGCAGGCACAGATACGCAGTATTTT
CDR3 protein: CASSRKGLAGAGTDTQYF

J gene: TRBJ1-1
clone size: few
V gene: TRBV5-8
D gene: .
CDR3 DNA: TGTGCCAGCAGGACTCCCTACACTGAAGCTTTCTTT
CDR3 protein: CASRTPYTEAFF

J gene: TRBJ2-1
clone size: .
V gene: TRBV11-2
D gene: .
CDR3 DNA: TGTGCCAGCAGCTTACAGGGTGGCTCCTACAATGAGCAGTTCTTC
CDR3 protein: CASSLQGGSYNEQFF

J gene: TRBJ2-4
clone size: once
V gene: TRBV6-5
D gene: .
CDR3 DNA: TGTGCCAGCAGTTGGGGGGTGGGGGCCAAAAACATTCAGTACTTC
CDR3 protein: CASSWGVGAKNIQYF

J gene: TRBJ2-2
clone size: .
V gene: TRBV6-1
D gene: TRBD1
CDR3 DNA: TGTGCCAGCAGTGAGATGGACAGGGCTACCGGGGAGCTGTTTTTT
CDR3 protein: CASSEMDRATGELFF

J gene: TRBJ1-2
clone size: .
V gene: TRBV5-1
D gene: TRBD1
CDR3 DNA: TGCGCCAGCTCAGATTTAAAGACAGGGGGGGAAGGCTACACCTTC
CDR3 protein: CASSDLKTGGEGYTF

J gene: TRBJ2-2
clone size: .
V gene: TRBV7-2
D gene: .
CDR3 DNA: TGTGCCAGCAGCGCCGACTCCAACAGGGTCACCGGGGAGCTGTTTTTT
CDR3 protein: CASSADSNRVTGELFF

J gene: TRBJ1-2
clone size: .
V gene: TRBV30
D gene: .
CDR3 DNA: TGTGCCTGGAGTGTAACAGGGAAGGTTCATGGCTACACCTTC
CDR3 protein: CAWSVTGKVHGYTF

J gene: TRBJ2-5
clone size: .
V gene: TRBV5-1
D gene: .
CDR3 DNA: TGCGCCAGCAGCTCATCTAGCGCCAAAGAGACCCAGTACTTC
CDR3 protein: CASSSSSAKETQYF

J gene: TRBJ2-2
clone size: .
V gene: TRBV6-1
D gene: TRBD2
CDR3 DNA: TGTGCCAGCAGTGGTCTAGCGGGGGTTTCCACCGGGGAGCTGTTTTTT
CDR3 protein: CASSGLAGVSTGELFF

J gene: TRBJ1-3
clone size: .
V gene: TRBV5-6
D gene: TRBD1
CDR3 DNA: TGTGCCAGCAGCACCACAGGGGCAGGAAACACCATATATTTT
CDR3 protein: CASSTTGAGNTIYF

J gene: TRBJ1-2
clone size: .
V gene: TRBV27
D gene: .
CDR3 DNA: TGTGCCAGCAGTTTATCCCTGGAGGGCTGGGGCGGCTACACCTTC
CDR3 protein: CASSLSLEGWGGYTF

J gene: TRBJ1-1
clone size: .
V gene: TRBV2
D gene: TRBD1
CDR3 DNA: TGTGCCAGCACTTGGACAGGGACTGAAGCTTTCTTT
CDR3 protein: CASTWTGTEAFF

J gene: TRBJ2-1
clone size: .
V gene: TRBV5-1
D gene: TRBD1
CDR3 DNA: TGCGCCAGCAGCTTGGTAGGGGGCGCTTACAATGAGCAGTTCTTC
CDR3 protein: CASSLVGGAYNEQFF

J gene: TRBJ2-7
clone size: .
V gene: TRBV7-3
D gene: .
CDR3 DNA: TGTGCCAGCAGCCTGATCCCGGCAGCCCGGGATTACCCGCAGTACTTC
CDR3 protein: CASSLIPAARDYPQYF

J gene: TRBJ1-5
clone size: .
V gene: TRBV2
D gene: .
CDR3 DNA: TGTGCCAGCAGGCTACAGGGTGGCTCGGGGCCCCAGCATTTT
CDR3 protein: CASRLQGGSGPQHF

J gene: TRBJ1-1
clone size: .
V gene: TRBV14
D gene: .
CDR3 DNA: TGTGCCAGCAGCCAAAGGGCGCAGGTCGGGGGGAACACTGAAGCTTTCTTT
CDR3 protein: CASSQRAQVGGNTEAFF

J gene: TRBJ2-1
clone size: .
V gene: TRBV7-8
D gene: TRBD1
CDR3 DNA: TGTGCCAGCAGCAACCGCGCAGGGGGTAAGGGCAATGAGCAGTTCTTC
CDR3 protein: CASSNRAGGKGNEQFF

J gene: TRBJ2-1
clone size: .
V gene: TRBV15
D gene: .
CDR3 DNA: TGTGCCACCAGCAGAGATCCCGGGACTTGGTCCTACAATGAGCAGTTCTTC
CDR3 protein: CATSRDPGTWSYNEQFF

J gene: TRBJ2-2
clone size: .
V gene: TRBV2
D gene: TRBD1
CDR3 DNA: TGTGCCAGCAGCCGGACAGGGTTGGTCACCGGGGAGCTGTTTTTT
CDR3 protein: CASSRTGLVTGELFF

J gene: TRBJ1-3
clone size: .
V gene: TRBV6-1
D gene: .
CDR3 DNA: TGTGCCAGCAGTGATCCGGGTCTCTCTGGAAACACCATATATTTT
CDR3 protein: CASSDPGLSGNTIYF

J gene: TRBJ1-2
clone size: .
V gene: TRBV7-9
D gene: .
CDR3 DNA: TGTGCCAGCACACCTTCTGGACAGCTCTATGGCTACACCTTC
CDR3 protein: CASTPSGQLYGYTF

J gene: TRBJ2-2
clone size: .
V gene: TRBV4-3
D gene: .
CDR3 DNA: TGCGCCAGCAGCCAAGATCTTTGGGGCAGCCAGAACACCGGGGAGCTGTTTTTT
CDR3 protein: CASSQDLWGSQNTGELFF

J gene: TRBJ2-2
clone size: few
V gene: TRBV6-4
D gene: TRBD2
CDR3 DNA: TGTGCCAGCAGCAGCGGGGGCCAAAACACCGGGGAGCTGTTTTTT
CDR3 protein: CASSSGGQNTGELFF

J gene: TRBJ2-1
clone size: .
V gene: TRBV5-1
D gene: .
CDR3 DNA: TGCGCCAGCAGCTTGGCGGGGGAGCAGTTCTTC
CDR3 protein: CASSLAGEQFF

J gene: TRBJ2-7
clone size: .
V gene: TRBV4-2
D gene: TRBD2
CDR3 DNA: TGTGCCAGCAGCCAAGCGGGAGGCGCCTACGAGCAGTACTTC
CDR3 protein: CASSQAGGAYEQYF

J gene: TRBJ1-5
clone size: .
V gene: TRBV15
D gene: .
CDR3 DNA: TGTGCCACCAGCAGAGCAACGGGCAGGGGACCCTATAGCAATCAGCCCCAGCATTTT
CDR3 protein: CATSRATGRGPYSNQPQHF

J gene: TRBJ1-1
clone size: .
V gene: TRBV9
D gene: .
CDR3 DNA: TGTGCCAGCAGCGTAAGGGGTTCGTACACTGAAGCTTTCTTT
CDR3 protein: CASSVRGSYTEAFF

J gene: TRBJ2-2
clone size: .
V gene: TRBV6-4
D gene: TRBD2
CDR3 DNA: TGTGCCAGCAGTGACTCCGAGACTAGCGCCGGGGAGCTGTTTTTT
CDR3 protein: CASSDSETSAGELFF

J gene: TRBJ2-6
clone size: .
V gene: TRBV11-1
D gene: .
CDR3 DNA: TGTGCCAGCAGCTTATCGGGACACTCTGGGGCCAACGTCCTGACTTTC
CDR3 protein: CASSLSGHSGANVLTF

J gene: TRBJ1-5
clone size: .
V gene: TRBV2
D gene: .
CDR3 DNA: TGTGCCAGCAGTGAATTTGGAGGGAATCAGCCCCAGCATTTT
CDR3 protein: CASSEFGGNQPQHF